This T cell receptor (beta chain) was captured in a study of human T cells and chemical hapten exposure. Study-wide context: Patch tests put 0.01% DPC on the upper back, and the results were checked at 6 days.

V shed 1 base and J 4 bases; nucleotides not matched to a gene: 10. The CDR3 totals 17 residues. CDR1 and CDR2 (germline): SGHRS, YFSETQ. This clonotype occurred many times. MiXCR was run by TCRdb on the RACE reads, yielding one entry per CDR3 protein. The top ten hold about 3.5% of the sample, which has around 76,000 distinct CDR3 sequences, roughly 10% seen once. Time point: patch test 1, 2 weeks after DPC sensitization. The sample's treatment: therapeutic diphenylcyclopropenone sensitization with weekly scalp DPC. The chain has TRBV5-1 and TRBJ1-4; 7 bases map to TRBD1. Sequencing was performed on whole blood, taken in connection with sensitization to the hapten diphenylcyclopropenone (DPC). This TCR derives from a woman aged 55 to 70 with alopecia areata. Some clones in this sample may be carry-over from other donors' samples. CDR3 nucleotides: TGCGCCAGCAGCTTGTACGGCGGGACAGTTAGTAATGAAAAACTGTTTTTT. This gives the protein CASSLYGGTVSNEKLFF.